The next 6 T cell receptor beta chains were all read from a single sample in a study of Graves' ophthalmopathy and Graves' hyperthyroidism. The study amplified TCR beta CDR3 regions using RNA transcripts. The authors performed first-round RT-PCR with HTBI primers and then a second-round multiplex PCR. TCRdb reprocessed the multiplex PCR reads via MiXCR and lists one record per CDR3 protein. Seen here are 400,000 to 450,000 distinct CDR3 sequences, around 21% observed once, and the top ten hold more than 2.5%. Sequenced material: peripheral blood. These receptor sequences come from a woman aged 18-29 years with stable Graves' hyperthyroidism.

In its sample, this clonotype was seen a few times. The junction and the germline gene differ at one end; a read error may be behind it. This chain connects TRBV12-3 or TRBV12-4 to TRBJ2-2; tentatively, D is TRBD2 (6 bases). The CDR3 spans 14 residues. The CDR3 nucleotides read TGTGCCAGCAGGAGACTAGTAGACACCGGGGATCTGTTTTTT. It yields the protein CASRRLVDTGDLFF.

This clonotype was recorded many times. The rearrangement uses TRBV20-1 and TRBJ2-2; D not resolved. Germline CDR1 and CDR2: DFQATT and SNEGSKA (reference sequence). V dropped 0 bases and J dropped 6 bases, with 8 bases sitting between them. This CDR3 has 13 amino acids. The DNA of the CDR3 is TGCAGTGCTAGAGACCCGCAGCCCGGGGAGCTGTTTTTT. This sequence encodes CSARDPQPGELFF.

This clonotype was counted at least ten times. This chain's CDR3 is CSAPDQVEQYF. The CDR3 nucleotides read TGCAGTGCTCCCGATCAGGTTGAGCAGTACTTC. The genes are TRBV20-1 and TRBJ2-7, with unresolved D. The CDR3 is 11 amino acids. Per germline, CDR1 DFQATT and CDR2 SNEGSKA (reference sequence). Trimming pared 5 bases from V and 7 bases from J, leaving 12 bases between.

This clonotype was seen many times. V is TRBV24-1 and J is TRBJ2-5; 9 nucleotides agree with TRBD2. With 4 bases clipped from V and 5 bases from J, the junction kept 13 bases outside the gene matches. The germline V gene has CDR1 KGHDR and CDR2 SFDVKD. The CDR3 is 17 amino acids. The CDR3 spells CATSEWGTSLKRETQYF. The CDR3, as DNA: TGTGCCACCAGTGAATGGGGGACTAGCCTCAAGAGGGAGACCCAGTACTTC.

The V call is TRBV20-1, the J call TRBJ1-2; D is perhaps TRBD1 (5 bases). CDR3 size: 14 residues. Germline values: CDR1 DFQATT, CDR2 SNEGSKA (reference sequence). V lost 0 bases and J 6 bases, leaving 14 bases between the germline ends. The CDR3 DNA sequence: TGCAGTGCTAGAGATCAGGGTCCTACGGATGGCTACACCTTC. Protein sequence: CSARDQGPTDGYTF.

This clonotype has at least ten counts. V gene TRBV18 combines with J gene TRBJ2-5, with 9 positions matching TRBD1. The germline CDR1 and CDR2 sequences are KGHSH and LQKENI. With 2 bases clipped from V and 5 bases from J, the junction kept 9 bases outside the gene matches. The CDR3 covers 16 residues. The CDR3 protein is CASSPSGTGLAETQYF. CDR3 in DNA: TGTGCCAGCTCACCATCCGGGACAGGGCTTGCGGAGACCCAGTACTTC.